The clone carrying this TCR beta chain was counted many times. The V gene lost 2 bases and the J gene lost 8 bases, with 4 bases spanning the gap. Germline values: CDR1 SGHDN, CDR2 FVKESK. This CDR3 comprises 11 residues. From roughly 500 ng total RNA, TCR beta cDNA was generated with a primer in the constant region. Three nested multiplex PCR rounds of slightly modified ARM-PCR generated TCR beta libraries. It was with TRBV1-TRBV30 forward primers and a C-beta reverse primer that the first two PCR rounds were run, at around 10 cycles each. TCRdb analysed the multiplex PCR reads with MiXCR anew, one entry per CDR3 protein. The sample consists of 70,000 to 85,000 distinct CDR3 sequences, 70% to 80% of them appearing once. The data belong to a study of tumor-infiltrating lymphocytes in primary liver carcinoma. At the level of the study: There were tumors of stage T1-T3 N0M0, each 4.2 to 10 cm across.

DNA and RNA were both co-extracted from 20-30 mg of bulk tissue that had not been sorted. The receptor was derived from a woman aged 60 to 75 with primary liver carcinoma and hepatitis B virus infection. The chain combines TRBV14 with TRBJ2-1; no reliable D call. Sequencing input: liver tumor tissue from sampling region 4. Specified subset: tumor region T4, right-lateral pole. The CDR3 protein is CASSQFYEQFF. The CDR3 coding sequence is TGTGCCAGCAGCCAATTCTATGAGCAGTTCTTC.